This T cell receptor (beta chain) was profiled in a study of T-cell reconstitution after alpha-beta-depleted transplantation in children. Regarding the study as a whole: In patients about two months after transplant, alpha-beta T cells reportedly arose from several hundred expanded graft clones. Fresh T-cell production supplied most of the T-cell counts and diversity seen one year after transplant.

Comments on this clonotype: Its specificity is not known.

Unique molecular identifiers were incorporated into the prepared TCRbeta library. TCRdb called the PCR reads again in MiXCR, with one record for every CDR3 protein. The table shows about 120,000 distinct CDR3 sequences, with around a tenth occurring only once. The J segment lost 5 bases and the V segment lost 5 bases, leaving 11 bases of the junction unmatched. CDR1 and CDR2 (germline): LGHNA, YNFKEQ. The CDR3 consists of 15 residues. The specimen comprised PBMCs, sampled before TCRalphabeta/CD19-depleted stem cell transplant. The rearrangement uses TRBV4-2 and TRBJ2-5; 7 nucleotides align to TRBD2. This TCR was sampled from a boy between 2 and 10 years old with acute lymphoblastic leukemia, due to receive a stem cell transplant. In DNA, the CDR3 is TGTGCCAGCAGCACAGCCGTTGGGGAGGGGGAGACCCAGTACTTC. Translation gives CASSTAVGEGETQYF.